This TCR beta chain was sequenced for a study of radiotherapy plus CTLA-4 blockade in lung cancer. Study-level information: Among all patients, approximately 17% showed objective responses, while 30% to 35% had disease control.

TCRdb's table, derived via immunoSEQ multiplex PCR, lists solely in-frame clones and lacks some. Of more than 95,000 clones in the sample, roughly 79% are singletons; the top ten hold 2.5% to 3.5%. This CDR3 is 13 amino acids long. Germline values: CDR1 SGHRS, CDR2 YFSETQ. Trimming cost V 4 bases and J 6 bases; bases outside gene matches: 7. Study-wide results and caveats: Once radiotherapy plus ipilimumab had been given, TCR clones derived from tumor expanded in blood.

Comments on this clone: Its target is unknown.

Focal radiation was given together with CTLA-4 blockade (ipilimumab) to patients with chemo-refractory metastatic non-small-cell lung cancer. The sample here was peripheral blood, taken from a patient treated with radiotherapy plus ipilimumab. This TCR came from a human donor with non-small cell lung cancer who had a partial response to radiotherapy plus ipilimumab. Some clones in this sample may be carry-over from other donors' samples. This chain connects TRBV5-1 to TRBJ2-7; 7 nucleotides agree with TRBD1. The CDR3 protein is CASSLLGTAEQYF. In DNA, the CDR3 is TGCGCCAGCAGCCTACTAGGGACAGCCGAGCAGTACTTC.